This entry features one T cell receptor (beta chain) sequence. The data were taken from a study of CD8 T cells in Susac syndrome. CDR1 SGHVS and CDR2 FQNEAQ come from the germline V gene. The length of the CDR3 is 15 residues. V was cut by 0 bases and J by 7 bases, with 12 bases left in between. When the RNA was reverse transcribed, random hexamers were used with an input of about 0.5 to 1 ug. TCRdb re-derived calls from the immunoSEQ multiplex PCR reads in MiXCR, one entry per CDR3 protein. The sample records more than 150,000 distinct CDR3 sequences, roughly 95% being singletons. This clonotype was obtained from a human donor with Susac syndrome. The sample was CD4+ T cells from PBMCs. The V call is TRBV7-8, the J call TRBJ1-4, with a tentative D call TRBD1 (5 bases). The CDR3 loop reads CASSLATGGREKLFF. In nucleotides, the CDR3 is TGTGCCAGCAGCTTAGCGACTGGGGGTCGTGAAAAACTGTTTTTT.